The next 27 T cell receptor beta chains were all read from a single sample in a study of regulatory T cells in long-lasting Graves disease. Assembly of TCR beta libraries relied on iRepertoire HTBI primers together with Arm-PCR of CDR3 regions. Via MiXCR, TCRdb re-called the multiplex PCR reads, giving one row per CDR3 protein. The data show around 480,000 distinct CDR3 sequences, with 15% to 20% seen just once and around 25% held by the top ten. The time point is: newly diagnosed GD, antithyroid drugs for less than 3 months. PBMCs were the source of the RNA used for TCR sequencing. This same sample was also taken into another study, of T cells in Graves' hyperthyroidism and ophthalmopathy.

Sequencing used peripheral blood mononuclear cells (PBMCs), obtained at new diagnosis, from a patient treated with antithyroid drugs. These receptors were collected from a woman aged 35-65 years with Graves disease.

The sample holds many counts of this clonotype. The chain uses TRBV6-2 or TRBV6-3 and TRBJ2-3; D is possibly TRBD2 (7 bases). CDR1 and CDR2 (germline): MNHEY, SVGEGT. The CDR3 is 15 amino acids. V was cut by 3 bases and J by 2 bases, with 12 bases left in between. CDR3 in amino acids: CASSYRGGDTDTQYF. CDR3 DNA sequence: TGTGCCAGCAGTTATAGGGGGGGTGACACAGATACGCAGTATTTT.

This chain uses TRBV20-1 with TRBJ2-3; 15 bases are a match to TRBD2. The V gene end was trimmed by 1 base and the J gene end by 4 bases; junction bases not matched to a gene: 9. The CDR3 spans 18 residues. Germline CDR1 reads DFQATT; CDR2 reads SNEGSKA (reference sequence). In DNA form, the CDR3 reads TGCAGTGCTAGAGGTGGACTAGCGGGGGGGCGGGTGTCAGATACGCAGTATTTT. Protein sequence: CSARGGLAGGRVSDTQYF.

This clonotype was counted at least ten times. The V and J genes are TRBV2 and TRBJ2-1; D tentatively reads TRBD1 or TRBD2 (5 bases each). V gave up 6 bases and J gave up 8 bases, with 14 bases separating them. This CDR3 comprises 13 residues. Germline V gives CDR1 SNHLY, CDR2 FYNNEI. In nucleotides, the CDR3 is TGTGCCAGCAGCCTGGACTGGGGCGATGAGCAGTTCTTC. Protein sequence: CASSLDWGDEQFF.

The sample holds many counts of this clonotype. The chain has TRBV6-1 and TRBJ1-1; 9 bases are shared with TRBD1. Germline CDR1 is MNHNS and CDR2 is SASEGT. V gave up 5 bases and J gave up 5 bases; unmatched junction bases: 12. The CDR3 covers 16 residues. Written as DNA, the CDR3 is TGTGCCAGCAGTCAAACAGGGGGCGCAACGGGGACTGAAGCTTTCTTT. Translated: CASSQTGGATGTEAFF.

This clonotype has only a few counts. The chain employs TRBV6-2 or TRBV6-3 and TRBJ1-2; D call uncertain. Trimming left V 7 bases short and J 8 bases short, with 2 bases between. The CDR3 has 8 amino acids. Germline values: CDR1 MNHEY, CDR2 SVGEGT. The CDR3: CASTGYTF. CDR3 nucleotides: TGTGCCAGCACGGGCTACACCTTC.

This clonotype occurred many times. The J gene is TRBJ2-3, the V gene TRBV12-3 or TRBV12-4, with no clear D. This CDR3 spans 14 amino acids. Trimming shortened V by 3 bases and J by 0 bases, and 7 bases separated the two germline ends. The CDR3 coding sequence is TGTGCCAGCAGTTTGAGACACAGCACAGATACGCAGTATTTT. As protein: CASSLRHSTDTQYF.

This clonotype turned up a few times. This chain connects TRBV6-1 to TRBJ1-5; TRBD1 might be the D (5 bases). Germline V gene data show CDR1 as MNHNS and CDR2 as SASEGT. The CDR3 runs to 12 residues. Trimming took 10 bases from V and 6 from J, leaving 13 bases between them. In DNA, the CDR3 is TGTGCCACCGGGGCGACGGTTCAGCCCCAGCATTTT. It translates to CATGATVQPQHF.

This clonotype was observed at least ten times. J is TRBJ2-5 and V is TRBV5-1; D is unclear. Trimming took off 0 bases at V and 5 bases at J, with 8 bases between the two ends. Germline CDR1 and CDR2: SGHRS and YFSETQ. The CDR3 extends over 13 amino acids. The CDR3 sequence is CASSLGGKETQYF. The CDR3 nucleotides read TGCGCCAGCAGCTTGGGGGGAAAGGAGACCCAGTACTTC.

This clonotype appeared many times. The DNA for the CDR3 is TGTGCCAGCAGTTTAGAGGGACTAGCGGATTACAATGAGCAGTTCTTC. It codes for CASSLEGLADYNEQFF. V usage is TRBV28 and J usage is TRBJ2-1; 11 bases are shared with TRBD2. Losses at the gene ends were 2 bases for V and 4 bases for J; bases not matched to a gene: 4. The CDR3 covers 16 residues. From germline, CDR1 is MDHEN and CDR2 SYDVKM.

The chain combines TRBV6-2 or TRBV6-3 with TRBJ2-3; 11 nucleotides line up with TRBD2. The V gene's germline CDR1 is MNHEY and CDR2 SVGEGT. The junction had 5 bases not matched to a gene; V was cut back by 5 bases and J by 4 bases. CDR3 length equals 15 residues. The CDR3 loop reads CASSHTSGGPDTQYF. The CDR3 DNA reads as TGTGCCAGCAGTCATACTAGCGGGGGACCAGATACGCAGTATTTT.

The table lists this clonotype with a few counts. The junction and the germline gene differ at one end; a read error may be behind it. Here the CDR3 reads CASSFRTGTYSSPLHF. The CDR3 DNA is TGTGCCAGCAGCTTCCGGACAGGGACTTATAGTTCACCCCTCCACTTT. The gene calls are TRBV11-2 and TRBJ1-6; 8 bases are shared with TRBD1. Germline-derived CDR1 and CDR2 are SGHAT and FQNNGV. This CDR3 spans 16 amino acids.

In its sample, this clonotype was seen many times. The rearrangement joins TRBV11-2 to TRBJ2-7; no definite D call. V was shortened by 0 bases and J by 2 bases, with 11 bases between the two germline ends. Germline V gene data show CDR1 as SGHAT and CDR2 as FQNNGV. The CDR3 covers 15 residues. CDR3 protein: CASSLDLGSAYEQYF. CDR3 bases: TGTGCCAGCAGCTTAGACCTTGGTTCTGCCTACGAGCAGTACTTC.

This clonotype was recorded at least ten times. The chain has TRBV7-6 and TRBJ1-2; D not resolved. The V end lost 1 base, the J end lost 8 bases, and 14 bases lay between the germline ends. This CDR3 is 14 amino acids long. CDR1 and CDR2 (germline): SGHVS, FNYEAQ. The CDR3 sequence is CASSLEPGFEGYTF. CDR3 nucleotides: TGTGCCAGCAGCTTAGAGCCGGGCTTCGAGGGCTACACCTTC.

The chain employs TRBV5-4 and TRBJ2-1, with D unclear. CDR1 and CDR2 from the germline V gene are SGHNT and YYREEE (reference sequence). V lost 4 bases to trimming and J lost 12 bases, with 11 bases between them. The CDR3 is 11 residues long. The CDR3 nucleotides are TGTGCCAGCAGCCTTGCGTATGGGCAGTTCTTC. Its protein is CASSLAYGQFF.

CDR3: CASSYFSPSTDTQYF. CDR3 DNA: TGTGCCAGCAGTTACTTCTCCCCTAGCACAGATACGCAGTATTTT. The chain has TRBV6-2 or TRBV6-3 and TRBJ2-3; D remains unclear. V was trimmed by 1 base and J by 0 bases, leaving 8 bases between them. Germline lookup yields CDR1 MNHEY and CDR2 SVGEGT. This CDR3 is built from 15 residues.

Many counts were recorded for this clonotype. The DNA of the CDR3 is TGTGCCAGCAGTTTACCGGGGAGGGGGGGCGAAATCTACGAGCAGTACTTC. This gives the protein CASSLPGRGGEIYEQYF. This chain joins TRBV12-3 or TRBV12-4 and TRBJ2-7; a weak D match, TRBD2 (7 bases). V lost 2 bases and J lost 3, with 20 bases in between. This CDR3 has 17 residues.

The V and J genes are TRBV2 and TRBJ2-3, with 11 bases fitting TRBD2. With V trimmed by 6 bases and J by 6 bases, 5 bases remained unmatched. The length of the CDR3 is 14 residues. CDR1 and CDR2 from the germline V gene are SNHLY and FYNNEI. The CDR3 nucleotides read TGTGCCAGCAGCGCGACTAGCGGGGTGGATACGCAGTATTTT. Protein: CASSATSGVDTQYF.

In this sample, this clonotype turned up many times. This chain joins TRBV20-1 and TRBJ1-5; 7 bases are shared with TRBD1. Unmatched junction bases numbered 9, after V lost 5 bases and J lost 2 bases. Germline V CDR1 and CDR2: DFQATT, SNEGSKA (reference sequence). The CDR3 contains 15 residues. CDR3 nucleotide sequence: TGCAGTGCTGAACCCCTCGGACAGGGCAATCAGCCCCAGCATTTT. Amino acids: CSAEPLGQGNQPQHF.

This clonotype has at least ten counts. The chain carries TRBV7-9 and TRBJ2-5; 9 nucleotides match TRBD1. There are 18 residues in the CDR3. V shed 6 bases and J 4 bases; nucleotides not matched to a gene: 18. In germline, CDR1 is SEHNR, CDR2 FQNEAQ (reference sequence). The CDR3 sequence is CASRPNPGQGVPAETQYF. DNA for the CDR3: TGTGCCAGCAGACCTAACCCGGGACAGGGAGTCCCCGCAGAGACCCAGTACTTC. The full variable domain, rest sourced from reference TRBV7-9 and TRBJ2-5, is DTGVSQNPRHKITKRGQNVTFRCDPISEHNRLYWYRQTLGQGPEFLTYFQNEAQLEKSRLLSDRFSAERPKGSFSTLEIQRTEQGDSAMYLCASRPNPGQGVPAETQYFGPGTRLLVL.

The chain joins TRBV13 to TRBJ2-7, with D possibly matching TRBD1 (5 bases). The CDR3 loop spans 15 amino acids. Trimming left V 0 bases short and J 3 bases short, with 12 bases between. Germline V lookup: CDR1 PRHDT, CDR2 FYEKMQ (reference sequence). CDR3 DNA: TGTGCCAGCAGCTTAGGAGGCAGGGCCGACTACGAGCAGTACTTC. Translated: CASSLGGRADYEQYF.

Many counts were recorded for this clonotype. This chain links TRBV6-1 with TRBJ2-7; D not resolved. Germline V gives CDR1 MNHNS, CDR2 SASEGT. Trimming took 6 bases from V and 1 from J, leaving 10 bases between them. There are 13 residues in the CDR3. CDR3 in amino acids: CASSMVRSYEQYF. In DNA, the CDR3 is TGTGCCAGCAGCATGGTGAGGTCCTACGAGCAGTACTTC.

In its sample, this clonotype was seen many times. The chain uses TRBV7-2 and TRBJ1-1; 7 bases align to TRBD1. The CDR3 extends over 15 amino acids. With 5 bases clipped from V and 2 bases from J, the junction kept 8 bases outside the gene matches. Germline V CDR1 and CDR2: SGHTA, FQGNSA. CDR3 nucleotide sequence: TGTGCCAGCAGCCCCTTCCAAGGGGGCAACACTGAAGCTTTCTTT. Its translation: CASSPFQGGNTEAFF.

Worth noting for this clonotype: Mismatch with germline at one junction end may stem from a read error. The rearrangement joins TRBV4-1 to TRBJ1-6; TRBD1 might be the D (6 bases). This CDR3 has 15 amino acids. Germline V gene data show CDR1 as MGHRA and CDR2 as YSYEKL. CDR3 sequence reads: CASSQEGGNNSPLHF. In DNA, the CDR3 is TGTGCCAGCAGCCAAGAGGGGGGCAATAATTCACCCCTCCACTTT.

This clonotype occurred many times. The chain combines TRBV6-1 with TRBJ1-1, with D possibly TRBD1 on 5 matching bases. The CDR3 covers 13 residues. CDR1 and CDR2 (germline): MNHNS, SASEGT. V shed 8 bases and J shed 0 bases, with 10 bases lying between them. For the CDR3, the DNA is TGTGCCAGCTCCGGGGCCATGAACACTGAAGCTTTCTTT. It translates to CASSGAMNTEAFF.

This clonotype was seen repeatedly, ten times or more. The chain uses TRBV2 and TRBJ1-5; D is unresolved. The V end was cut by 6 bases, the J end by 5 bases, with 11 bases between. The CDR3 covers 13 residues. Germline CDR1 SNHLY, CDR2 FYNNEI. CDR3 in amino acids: CASSAGSDQPQHF. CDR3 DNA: TGTGCCAGCAGCGCCGGGTCCGATCAGCCCCAGCATTTT.

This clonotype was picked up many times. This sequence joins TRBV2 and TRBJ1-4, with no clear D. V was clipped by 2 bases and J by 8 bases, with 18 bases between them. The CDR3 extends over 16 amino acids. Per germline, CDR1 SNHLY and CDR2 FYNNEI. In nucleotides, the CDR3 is TGTGCCAGCAGTGAAAGGGAAAATATTAGACTCGAAAAACTGTTTTTT. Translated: CASSERENIRLEKLFF.

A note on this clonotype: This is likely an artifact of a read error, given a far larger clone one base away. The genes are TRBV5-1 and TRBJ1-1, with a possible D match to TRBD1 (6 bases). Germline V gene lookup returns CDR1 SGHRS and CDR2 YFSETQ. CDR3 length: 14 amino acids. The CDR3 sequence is CASSAGQSNTEAFF. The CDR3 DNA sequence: TGTGCCAGCAGCGCCGGACAGTCGAACACTGAAGCTTTCTTT.